This T cell receptor beta chain is from a study of Graves' ophthalmopathy and Graves' hyperthyroidism. This clonotype was detected many times. Its specificity is unknown. Study conclusions and caveats: Blood was where most expanded thyroid clonotypes above 0.001 frequency also turned up. Built on 13 signatures, a model told ophthalmopathy apart from stable hyperthyroidism with 85% to 90% sensitivity and 75% to 82% specificity. The model flagged ophthalmopathy progression at about 71% sensitivity and 72.22% specificity.

Germline-derived CDR1 and CDR2 are SGHAT and FQNNGV. The CDR3 totals 16 residues. Trimming cost V 0 bases and J 10 bases; bases outside gene matches: 8. The authors amplified TCR beta CDR3 regions, and they did so from RNA transcripts for repertoire sequencing. First-round RT-PCR relied on HTBI primers, and a second-round multiplex PCR came next. TCRdb called the multiplex PCR reads again in MiXCR, with one record for every CDR3 protein. This table holds approximately 540,000 distinct CDR3 sequences, under 45% found once. Ages of hyperthyroidism patients ran from 18 to 65, and their diagnoses were new, under 2 months' duration.

The rearrangement links TRBV11-2 to TRBJ1-6; 8 nucleotides agree with TRBD1. This TCR was sampled from an adult man with Graves' hyperthyroidism. Sequenced material: peripheral blood or thyroid tissue (not recorded which). CDR3 sequence reads: CASSLDPWTGNSPLHF. CDR3 in DNA: TGTGCCAGCAGCTTAGATCCCTGGACAGGGAACTCACCCCTCCACTTT. Full variable domain (remainder filled in from reference TRBV11-2 and TRBJ1-6): EAGVAQSPRYKIIEKRQSVAFWCNPISGHATLYWYQQILGQGPKLLIQFQNNGVVDDSQLPKDRFSAERLKGVDSTLKIQPAKLEDSAVYLCASSLDPWTGNSPLHFGNGTRLTVT.